These 16 T cell receptor beta chains share one sample of origin, sequenced in a study of T cell changes during pregnancy in multiple sclerosis. Clones were read by immunoSEQ multiplex PCR, and TCRdb kept only the in-frame ones, dropping some. The sample shows 70,000 to 90,000 clones, just under 95% of them seen only once. The sample consisted of peripheral blood, taken in the second trimester of pregnancy. Source of these receptors: a female donor in good health, enrolled as a control in a pregnancy study.

The rearrangement links TRBV9 to TRBJ2-7, with 7 bases lining up with TRBD1. V dropped 4 bases and J dropped 1; count of bases not matched to a gene: 5. Per germline, CDR1 SGDLS and CDR2 YYNGEE. The CDR3 has 14 amino acids. For the CDR3, the DNA is TGTGCCAGCAGCCCGCCGGGACAGTCCTACGAGCAGTACTTC. This gives the protein CASSPPGQSYEQYF.

This chain uses TRBV9 with TRBJ1-5, with D uncertain. V shed 0 bases and J shed 8 bases, with 12 bases lying between them. CDR1 is SGDLS and CDR2 is YYNGEE in the germline V gene. This CDR3 has 14 residues. CDR3 residues: CASSVGAGAEPQHF. The CDR3 DNA reads TGTGCCAGCAGCGTAGGAGCGGGCGCGGAGCCCCAGCATTTT.

The J gene is TRBJ2-7, the V gene TRBV19, with 9 bases matching TRBD1. V was clipped by 4 bases and J by 6 bases; unmatched bases: 7. CDR3 length equals 14 residues. Germline values: CDR1 LNHDA, CDR2 SQIVND (reference sequence). Here the CDR3 DNA reads TGTGCCAGTAGTACGGCCGGGACAGGGAGCGAGCAGTACTTC. It is translated as CASSTAGTGSEQYF.

The V call is TRBV9, the J call TRBJ1-2; D possibly corresponds to TRBD1 (6 bases). The germline CDR1 and CDR2 sequences are SGDLS and YYNGEE. This CDR3 has 15 residues. Trimming took 4 bases from V and 2 from J, leaving 15 bases between them. CDR3 coding DNA: TGTGCCAGCAGCCCCCGGGACACGGGAAACTATGGCTACACCTTC. Residues: CASSPRDTGNYGYTF.

V usage is TRBV4-2 and J usage is TRBJ2-7; 10 bases match TRBD2. The germline gives CDR1 LGHNA, CDR2 YNFKEQ. CDR3 length: 16 residues. The V segment lost 4 bases and the J segment 3 bases; nucleotides outside the gene matches: 9. CDR3 coding DNA: TGTGCCAGCAGCCTTAATGAGCGGGGGGGCTTCTACGAGCAGTACTTC. Translated, it gives CASSLNERGGFYEQYF.

This chain links TRBV7-2 with TRBJ1-1; 9 nucleotides align to TRBD1. J lost 5 bases, V lost 5 bases, and 9 bases had no gene match. This CDR3 has 15 amino acids. Per the germline V gene, CDR1 is SGHTA and CDR2 is FQGNSA. The CDR3 DNA follows: TGTGCCAGCAGCCAAACAGGGGGCTCCCTAACTGAAGCTTTCTTT. Translation: CASSQTGGSLTEAFF.

This rearrangement joins TRBV5-1 to TRBJ1-1; the D is unclear. The germline V and J ends were trimmed by 0 bases and 3 bases, with 18 bases remaining between them. Germline V gene data show CDR1 as SGHRS and CDR2 as YFSETQ. The CDR3 has 17 residues. The CDR3 protein is CASSLAEYLTADTEAFF. Written as DNA, the CDR3 is TGCGCCAGCAGCTTGGCCGAGTACTTGACTGCGGACACTGAAGCTTTCTTT.

The rearrangement links TRBV6-5 to TRBJ2-3, with 10 bases identical to TRBD2. The CDR3 spans 16 residues. CDR1 MNHEY and CDR2 SVGAGI come from the germline V gene. Trimming cost V 4 bases and J 1 base; bases outside gene matches: 5. This CDR3 reads CASSSLLAGRTDTQYF. CDR3 bases: TGTGCCAGCAGTTCCTTACTAGCGGGGCGCACAGATACGCAGTATTTT.

The chain carries TRBV7-6 and TRBJ1-5; no clear D. This CDR3 comprises 13 residues. V lost 1 base and J 6 bases, leaving 7 bases between the germline ends. CDR1 SGHVS and CDR2 FNYEAQ come from the germline V gene. CDR3 in amino acids: CASSLEILQPQHF. CDR3 in DNA: TGTGCCAGCAGCTTAGAAATCCTTCAGCCCCAGCATTTT.

The chain combines TRBV30 with TRBJ1-1, with D possibly TRBD1 on 5 matching bases. Per germline, CDR1 GTSNPN and CDR2 SVGIG (reference sequence). Between the trimmed V and J ends, which lost 1 base and 4 bases, there was a span of 10 bases. The CDR3 is 13 residues long. The CDR3 DNA is TGTGCCTGGAGTGAGGGGTCGGGCACTGAAGCTTTCTTT. Translation: CAWSEGSGTEAFF.

The gene calls are TRBV7-2 and TRBJ1-2; a possible D gene is TRBD1 (5 bases). The CDR3 loop spans 14 amino acids. V was cut by 8 bases and J by 7 bases, with 20 bases left in between. CDR1 SGHTA and CDR2 FQGNSA come from the germline V gene. The CDR3 protein is CASAPGLRAGGYTF. The CDR3 coding sequence is TGTGCCAGCGCCCCGGGACTTCGGGCAGGTGGCTACACCTTC.

The V gene is TRBV5-6, the J gene TRBJ1-1; the match to TRBD1 covers 7 bases. Germline CDR1 SGHDT, CDR2 YYEEEE. This CDR3 comprises 13 residues. V gave up 4 bases and J gave up 5 bases; unmatched junction bases: 5. The CDR3 coding sequence is TGTGCCAGCAGCCCTACAGGGGTAACTGAAGCTTTCTTT. Amino acids: CASSPTGVTEAFF.

This clone is a singleton in its sample. The chain employs TRBV28 and TRBJ1-2, with no clear D. The CDR3 is 13 amino acids. Germline CDR1 reads MDHEN; CDR2 reads SYDVKM. Between the trimmed V and J ends, which lost 9 bases and 3 bases, there was a span of 14 bases. Here the CDR3 reads CASHPPEHYGYTF. The CDR3 nucleotides are TGTGCCAGTCACCCCCCCGAGCACTATGGCTACACCTTC.

This chain's CDR3 is CASSQFGRGLYNEQFF. CDR3 DNA: TGCGCCAGCAGCCAATTTGGTAGGGGTCTCTACAATGAGCAGTTCTTC. The chain joins TRBV4-3 to TRBJ2-1, with D possibly matching TRBD1 (5 bases). The CDR3 runs 16 residues. Germline CDR1 and CDR2: LGHNA and YSLEER. V gave up 2 bases and J gave up 3 bases, with 14 bases separating them.

The chain joins TRBV6-5 to TRBJ1-2; 11 bases fit TRBD1. The CDR3 has 15 residues. V trimming: 4 bases; J trimming: 0 bases; junction bases outside the gene matches: 1. The germline CDR1 and CDR2 sequences are MNHEY and SVGAGI. In DNA, the CDR3 is TGTGCCAGCAGTTCGGGACAGGGGGCTAACTATGGCTACACCTTC. Encoded protein: CASSSGQGANYGYTF.

V is TRBV4-3 and J is TRBJ2-7, with 10 nucleotides matching TRBD2. The CDR3 runs to 15 residues. Germline V gives CDR1 LGHNA, CDR2 YSLEER. With V trimmed by 2 bases and J by 3 bases, 4 bases remained unmatched. Written as DNA, the CDR3 is TGCGCCAGCAGCCAACTCCTAGCGGGGGTCTACGAGCAGTACTTC. This gives the protein CASSQLLAGVYEQYF.